This TCR beta chain was captured by sequencing in a study of blood T cells in healthy people across ages. The study, taken as a whole, reports: Conclusively comparing naive with antigen-experienced cells was impossible with unsorted PBMCs. Diversity of TCR beta per million T cells declined in a roughly linear way with age. More naive CD4+ cells and higher diversity marked long-lived donors relative to aged donors.

CDR1 and CDR2 (germline): DFQATT, SNEGSKA (reference sequence). This CDR3 spans 15 amino acids. Notes on this clonotype: What it binds is not known. A read error may account for a junction end that differs from germline.

Together with a sample-barcoded 5' primer, a J-beta primer mix was included in a second PCR lasting roughly 6 to 12 cycles. Each cDNA molecule was tagged by a template-switch adaptor with 12 random nucleotides. TCRdb re-called the 5' RACE reads through MiXCR, storing one row per CDR3 protein. The sample carries around 650,000 distinct CDR3 sequences, around 38% recorded once. Sequencing was carried out using blood. The TCR comes from a man older than 75 in good health. The genes are TRBV20-1 and TRBJ2-1, with a possible D match to TRBD2 (6 bases). The CDR3 loop reads CSATMVTLDYSEQFF. CDR3 in DNA: TGCAGTGCTACGATGGTAACCTTGGACTACAGTGAGCAGTTCTTC.